This T cell receptor (beta chain) was found in a study of blood T cell repertoires in COVID-19. Study overall: Sources were T cells, B-cell-depleted T cells, or PBMCs; the material itself was cDNA or gDNA.

V was trimmed by 6 bases and J by 0 bases, leaving 14 bases between them. Germline assignment: CDR1 SQVTM and CDR2 ANQGSEA. The length of the CDR3 is 14 residues. TCRdb's copy holds only in-frame clones and misses some; the assay was immunoSEQ multiplex PCR. The sample yields around 100,000 clones, about 80% seen once. V gene TRBV29-1 combines with J gene TRBJ1-2; D remains unclear. The material sequenced was peripheral blood. The source is a human donor in a cohort sampled during active COVID-19. The CDR3 nucleotides are TGCAGCGTGGAAACAGAGATAGCTAACTATGGCTACACCTTC. The encoded protein is CSVETEIANYGYTF.